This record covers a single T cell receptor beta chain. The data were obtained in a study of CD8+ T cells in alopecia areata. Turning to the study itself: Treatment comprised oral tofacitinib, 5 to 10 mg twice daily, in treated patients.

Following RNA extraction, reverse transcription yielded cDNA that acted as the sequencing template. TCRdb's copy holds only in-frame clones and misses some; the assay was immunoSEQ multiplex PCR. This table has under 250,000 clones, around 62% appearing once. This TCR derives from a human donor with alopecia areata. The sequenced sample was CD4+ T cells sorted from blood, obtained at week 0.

The CDR3 loop is CASNAGDATNEKLFF. CDR3 in DNA: TGTGCCAGCAACGCCGGAGACGCAACTAATGAAAAACTGTTTTTT. The chain has TRBV6-6 and TRBJ1-4; D ambiguous. Germline V gene data show CDR1 as MNHNY and CDR2 as SVGAGI (reference sequence). The V end was cut by 7 bases, the J end by 0 bases, with 12 bases between. This CDR3 comprises 15 residues.